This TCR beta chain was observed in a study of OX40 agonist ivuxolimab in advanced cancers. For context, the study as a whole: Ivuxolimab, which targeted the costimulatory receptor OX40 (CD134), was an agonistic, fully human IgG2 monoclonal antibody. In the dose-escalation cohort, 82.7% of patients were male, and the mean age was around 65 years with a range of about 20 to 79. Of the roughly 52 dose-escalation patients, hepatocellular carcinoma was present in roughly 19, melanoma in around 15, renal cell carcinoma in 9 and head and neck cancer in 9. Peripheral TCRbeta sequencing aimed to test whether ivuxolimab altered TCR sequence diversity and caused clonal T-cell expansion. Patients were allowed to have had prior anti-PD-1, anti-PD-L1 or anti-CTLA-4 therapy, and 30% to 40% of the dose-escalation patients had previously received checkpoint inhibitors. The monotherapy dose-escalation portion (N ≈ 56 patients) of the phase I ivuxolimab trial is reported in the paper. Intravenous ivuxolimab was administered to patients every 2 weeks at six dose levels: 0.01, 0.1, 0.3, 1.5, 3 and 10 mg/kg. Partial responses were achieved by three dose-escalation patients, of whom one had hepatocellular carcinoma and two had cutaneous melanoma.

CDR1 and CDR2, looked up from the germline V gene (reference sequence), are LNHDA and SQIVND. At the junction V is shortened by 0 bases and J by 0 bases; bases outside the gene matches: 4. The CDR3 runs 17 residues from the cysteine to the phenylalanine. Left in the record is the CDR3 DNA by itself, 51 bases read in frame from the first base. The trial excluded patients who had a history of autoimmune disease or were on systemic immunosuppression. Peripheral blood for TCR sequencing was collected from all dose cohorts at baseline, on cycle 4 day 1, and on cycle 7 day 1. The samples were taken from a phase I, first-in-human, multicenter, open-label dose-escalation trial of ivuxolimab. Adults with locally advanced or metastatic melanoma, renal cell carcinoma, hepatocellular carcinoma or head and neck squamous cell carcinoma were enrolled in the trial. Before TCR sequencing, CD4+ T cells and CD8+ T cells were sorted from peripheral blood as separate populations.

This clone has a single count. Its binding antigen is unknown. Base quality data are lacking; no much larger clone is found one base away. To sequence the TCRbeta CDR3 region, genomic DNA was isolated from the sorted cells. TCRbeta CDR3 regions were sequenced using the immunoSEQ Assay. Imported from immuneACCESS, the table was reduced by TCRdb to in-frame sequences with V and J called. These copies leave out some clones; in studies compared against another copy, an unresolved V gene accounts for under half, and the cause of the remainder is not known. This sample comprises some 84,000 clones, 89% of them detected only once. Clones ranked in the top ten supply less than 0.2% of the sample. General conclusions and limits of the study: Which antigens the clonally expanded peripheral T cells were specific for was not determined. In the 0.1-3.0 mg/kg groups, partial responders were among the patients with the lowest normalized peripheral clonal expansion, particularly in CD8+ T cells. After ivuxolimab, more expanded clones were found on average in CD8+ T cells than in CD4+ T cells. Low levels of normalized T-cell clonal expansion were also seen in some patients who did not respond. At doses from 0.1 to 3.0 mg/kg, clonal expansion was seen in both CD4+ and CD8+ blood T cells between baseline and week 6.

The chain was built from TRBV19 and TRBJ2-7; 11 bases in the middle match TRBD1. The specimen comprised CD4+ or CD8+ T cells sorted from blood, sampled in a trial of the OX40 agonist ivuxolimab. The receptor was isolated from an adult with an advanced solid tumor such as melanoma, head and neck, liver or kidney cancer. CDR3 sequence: CASSIEAGTGGSYEQYF. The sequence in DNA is TGTGCCAGTAGTATAGAAGCCGGGACAGGGGGCTCCTACGAGCAGTACTTC.